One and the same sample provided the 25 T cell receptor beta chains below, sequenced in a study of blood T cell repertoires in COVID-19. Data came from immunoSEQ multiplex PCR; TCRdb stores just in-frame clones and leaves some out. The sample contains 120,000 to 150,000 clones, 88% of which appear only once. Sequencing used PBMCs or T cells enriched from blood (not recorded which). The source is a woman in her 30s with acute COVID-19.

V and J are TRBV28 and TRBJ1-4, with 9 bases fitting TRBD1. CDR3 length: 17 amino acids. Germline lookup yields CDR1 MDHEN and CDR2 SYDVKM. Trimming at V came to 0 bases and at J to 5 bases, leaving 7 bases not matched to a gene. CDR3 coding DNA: TGTGCCAGCAGTTTATGGAGGACAGGGGCATGGAATGAAAAACTGTTTTTT. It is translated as CASSLWRTGAWNEKLFF.

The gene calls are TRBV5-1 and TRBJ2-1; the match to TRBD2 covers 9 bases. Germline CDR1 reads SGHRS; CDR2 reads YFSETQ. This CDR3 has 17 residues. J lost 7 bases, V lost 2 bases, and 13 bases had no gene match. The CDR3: CASSFLPPGLADNEQFF. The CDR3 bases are TGCGCCAGCAGCTTTCTGCCTCCGGGACTAGCCGATAATGAGCAGTTCTTC.

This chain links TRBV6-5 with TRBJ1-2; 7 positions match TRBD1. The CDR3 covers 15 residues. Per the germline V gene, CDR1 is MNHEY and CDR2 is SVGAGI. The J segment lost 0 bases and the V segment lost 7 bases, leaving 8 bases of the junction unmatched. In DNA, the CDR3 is TGTGCCAGCACCACAGGGGTGATAGCTAACTATGGCTACACCTTC. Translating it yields CASTTGVIANYGYTF.

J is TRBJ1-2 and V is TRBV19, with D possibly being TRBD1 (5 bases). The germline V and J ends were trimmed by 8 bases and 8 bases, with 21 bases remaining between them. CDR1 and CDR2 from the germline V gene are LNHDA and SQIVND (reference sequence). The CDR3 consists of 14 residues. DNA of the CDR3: TGTGCCAGTTGCTTTGGGACTTTTCCGCGCGGCTACACCTTC. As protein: CASCFGTFPRGYTF.

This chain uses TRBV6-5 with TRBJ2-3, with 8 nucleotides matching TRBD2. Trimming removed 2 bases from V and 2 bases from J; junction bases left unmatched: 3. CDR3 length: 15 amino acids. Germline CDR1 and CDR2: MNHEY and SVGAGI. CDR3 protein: CASSYKRGYTDTQYF. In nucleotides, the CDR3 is TGTGCCAGCAGTTACAAGCGGGGGTACACAGATACGCAGTATTTT.

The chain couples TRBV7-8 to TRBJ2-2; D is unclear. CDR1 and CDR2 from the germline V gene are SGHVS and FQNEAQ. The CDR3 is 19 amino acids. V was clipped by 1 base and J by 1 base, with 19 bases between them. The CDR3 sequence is CASSLVQSRSTGNTGELFF. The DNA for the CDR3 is TGTGCCAGCAGCTTAGTTCAGTCGCGGTCAACGGGGAACACCGGGGAGCTGTTTTTT.

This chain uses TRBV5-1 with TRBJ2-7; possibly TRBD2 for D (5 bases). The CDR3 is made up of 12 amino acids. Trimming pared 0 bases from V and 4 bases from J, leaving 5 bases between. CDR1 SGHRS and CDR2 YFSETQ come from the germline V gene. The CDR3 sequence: CASSLGGYEQYF. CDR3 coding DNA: TGCGCCAGCAGCTTGGGAGGGTACGAGCAGTACTTC.

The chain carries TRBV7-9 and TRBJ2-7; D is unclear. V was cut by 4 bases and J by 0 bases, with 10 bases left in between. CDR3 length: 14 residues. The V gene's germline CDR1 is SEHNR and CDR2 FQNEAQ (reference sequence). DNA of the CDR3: TGTGCCAGCAGCTCTTGGCTTTACTCCTACGAGCAGTACTTC. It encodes CASSSWLYSYEQYF.

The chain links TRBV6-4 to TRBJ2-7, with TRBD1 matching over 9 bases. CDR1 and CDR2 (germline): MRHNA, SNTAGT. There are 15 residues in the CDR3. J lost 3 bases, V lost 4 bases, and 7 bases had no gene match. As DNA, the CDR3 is TGTGCCAGCAGTGGGGATGGGGGACAGGGCTACGAGCAGTACTTC. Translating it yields CASSGDGGQGYEQYF.

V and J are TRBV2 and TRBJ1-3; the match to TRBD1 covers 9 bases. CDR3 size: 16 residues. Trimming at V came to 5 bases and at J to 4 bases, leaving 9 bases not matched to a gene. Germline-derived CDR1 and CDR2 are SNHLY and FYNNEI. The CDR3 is CASSPGTGYFGNTIYF. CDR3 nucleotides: TGTGCCAGCAGTCCGGGGACAGGGTACTTCGGAAACACCATATATTTT.

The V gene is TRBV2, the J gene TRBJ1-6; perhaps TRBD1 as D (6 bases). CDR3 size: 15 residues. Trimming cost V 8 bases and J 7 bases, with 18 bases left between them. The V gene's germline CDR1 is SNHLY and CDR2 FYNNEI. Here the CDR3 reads CASFFYGGPNSPLHF. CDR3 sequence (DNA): TGTGCCAGCTTCTTTTATGGGGGCCCCAATTCACCCCTCCACTTT.

The CDR3 sequence: CAAQTGGVGQNTEAFF. The CDR3 DNA reads TGTGCCGCTCAGACAGGGGGCGTGGGCCAGAACACTGAAGCTTTCTTT. This sequence joins TRBV19 and TRBJ1-1; 10 bases align to TRBD1. In germline, CDR1 is LNHDA, CDR2 SQIVND (reference sequence). V dropped 11 bases and J dropped 1; count of bases not matched to a gene: 13. The CDR3 contains 16 residues.

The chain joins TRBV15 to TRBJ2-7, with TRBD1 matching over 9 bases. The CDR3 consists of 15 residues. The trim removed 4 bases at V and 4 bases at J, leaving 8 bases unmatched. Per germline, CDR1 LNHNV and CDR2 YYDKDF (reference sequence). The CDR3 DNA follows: TGTGCCACCAGCACCCTAAACAGGGGGCCGTACGAGCAGTACTTC. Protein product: CATSTLNRGPYEQYF.

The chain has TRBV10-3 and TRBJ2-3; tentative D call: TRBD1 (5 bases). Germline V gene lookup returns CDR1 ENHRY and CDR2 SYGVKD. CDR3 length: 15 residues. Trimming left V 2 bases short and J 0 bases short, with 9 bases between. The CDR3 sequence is CAISETDKSTDTQYF. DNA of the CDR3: TGTGCCATCAGTGAGACGGACAAGAGCACAGATACGCAGTATTTT.

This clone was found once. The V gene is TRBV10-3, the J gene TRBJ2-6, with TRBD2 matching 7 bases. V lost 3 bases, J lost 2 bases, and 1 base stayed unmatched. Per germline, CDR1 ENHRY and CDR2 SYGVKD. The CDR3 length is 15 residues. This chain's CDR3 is CAISDRGAGANVLTF. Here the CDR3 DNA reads TGTGCCATCAGTGATCGGGGGGCTGGGGCCAACGTCCTGACTTTC.

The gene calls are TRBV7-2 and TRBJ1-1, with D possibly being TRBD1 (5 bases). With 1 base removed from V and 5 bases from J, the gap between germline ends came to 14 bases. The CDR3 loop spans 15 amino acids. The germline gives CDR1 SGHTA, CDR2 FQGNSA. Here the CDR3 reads CASSLVFGGETEAFF. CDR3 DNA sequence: TGTGCCAGCAGCTTAGTTTTTGGGGGGGAGACTGAAGCTTTCTTT.

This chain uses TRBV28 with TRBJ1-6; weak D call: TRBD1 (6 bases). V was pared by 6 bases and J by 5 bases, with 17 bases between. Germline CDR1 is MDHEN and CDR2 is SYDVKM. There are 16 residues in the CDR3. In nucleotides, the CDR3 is TGTGCCAGCAGACTCGGCCGGGGGGCTAATAATTCACCCCTCCACTTT. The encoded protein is CASRLGRGANNSPLHF.

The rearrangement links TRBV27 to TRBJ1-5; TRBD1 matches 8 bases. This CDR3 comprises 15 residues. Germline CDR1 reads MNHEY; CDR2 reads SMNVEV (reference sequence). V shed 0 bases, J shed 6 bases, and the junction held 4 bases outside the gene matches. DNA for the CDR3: TGTGCCAGCAGTTTATCGCAGGGGGCAGGTCAGCCCCAGCATTTT. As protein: CASSLSQGAGQPQHF.

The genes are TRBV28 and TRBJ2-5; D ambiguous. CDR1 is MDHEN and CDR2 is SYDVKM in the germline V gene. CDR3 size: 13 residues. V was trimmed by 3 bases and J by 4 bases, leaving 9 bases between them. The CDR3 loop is CASSFANGETQYF. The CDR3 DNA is TGTGCCAGCAGTTTCGCAAACGGAGAGACCCAGTACTTC.

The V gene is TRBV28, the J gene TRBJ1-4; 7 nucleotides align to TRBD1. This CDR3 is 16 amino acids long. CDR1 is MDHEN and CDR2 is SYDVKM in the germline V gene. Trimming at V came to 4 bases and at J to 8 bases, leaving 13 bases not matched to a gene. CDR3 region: CASSSTMTGLYEKLFF. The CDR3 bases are TGTGCCAGCAGTTCAACAATGACAGGGCTATACGAAAAACTGTTTTTT.

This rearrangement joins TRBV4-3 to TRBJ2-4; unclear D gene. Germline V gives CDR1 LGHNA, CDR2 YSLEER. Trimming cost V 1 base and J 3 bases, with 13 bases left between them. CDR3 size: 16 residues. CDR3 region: CASSQGAQIGKNIQYF. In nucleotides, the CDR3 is TGCGCCAGCAGCCAAGGCGCACAGATCGGCAAAAACATTCAGTACTTC.

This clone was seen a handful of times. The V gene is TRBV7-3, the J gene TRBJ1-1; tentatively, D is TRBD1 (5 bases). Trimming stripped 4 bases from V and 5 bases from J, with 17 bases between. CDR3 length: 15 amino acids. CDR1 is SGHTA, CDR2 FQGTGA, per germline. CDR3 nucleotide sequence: TGTGCCAGCAGCTCCAGGACATCCAAGGGGACTGAAGCTTTCTTT. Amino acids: CASSSRTSKGTEAFF.

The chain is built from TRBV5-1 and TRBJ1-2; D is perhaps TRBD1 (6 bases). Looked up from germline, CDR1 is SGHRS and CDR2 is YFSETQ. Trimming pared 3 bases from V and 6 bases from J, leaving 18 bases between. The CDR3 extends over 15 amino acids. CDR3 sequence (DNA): TGCGCCAGCAGCTACGCCTGGACAGATGGTAATGGCTACACCTTC. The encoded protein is CASSYAWTDGNGYTF.

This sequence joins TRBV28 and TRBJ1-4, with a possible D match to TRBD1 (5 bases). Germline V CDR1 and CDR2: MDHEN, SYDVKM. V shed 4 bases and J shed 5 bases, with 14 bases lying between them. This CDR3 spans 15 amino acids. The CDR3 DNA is TGTGCCAGCAGTTCATACTCACGGGGGAATGAAAAACTGTTTTTT. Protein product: CASSSYSRGNEKLFF.

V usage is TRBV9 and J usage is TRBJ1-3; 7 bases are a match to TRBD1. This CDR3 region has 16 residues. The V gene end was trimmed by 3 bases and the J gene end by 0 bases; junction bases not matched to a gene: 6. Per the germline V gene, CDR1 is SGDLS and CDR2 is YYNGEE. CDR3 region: CASSGDSPGSGNTIYF. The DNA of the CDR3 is TGTGCCAGCAGCGGGGACAGCCCTGGCTCTGGAAACACCATATATTTT.